These 26 T cell receptor beta chains share one sample of origin, sequenced in a study of neurological immune-mediated disorders. TCRdb re-called the 5' RACE reads with MiXCR, one entry per CDR3 protein. The sample shows about 55,000 distinct CDR3 sequences, approximately 4% of them seen only once. Sample: PBMCs. These receptors were taken from a man aged 45-65 years with multiple sclerosis.

This clonotype was seen ten or more times. This rearrangement joins TRBV15 to TRBJ1-4; 8 nucleotides align to TRBD1. The V and J ends lost 0 bases and 6 bases, in that order; junction bases with no gene match: 3. CDR3 length equals 15 residues. Germline V gene lookup returns CDR1 LNHNV and CDR2 YYDKDF (reference sequence). This chain's CDR3 is CATSREDREDEKLFF. In DNA, the CDR3 is TGTGCCACCAGCAGAGAGGACAGGGAAGATGAAAAACTGTTTTTT.

This clonotype was seen a handful of times. The chain combines TRBV7-8 with TRBJ2-3; D may be TRBD1 (6 bases). The V end was cut by 2 bases, the J end by 0 bases, with 21 bases between. CDR3 length: 19 amino acids. CDR1 is SGHVS and CDR2 is FQNEAQ in the germline V gene. The CDR3 nucleotides read TGTGCCAGCAGCTTAAAATTCTACTTGACAGGCCCAAGCACAGATACGCAGTATTTT. Encoded protein: CASSLKFYLTGPSTDTQYF.

The chain joins TRBV20-1 to TRBJ2-7, with D possibly being TRBD2 (6 bases). The CDR3 spans 14 residues. Germline V gene sequence: CDR1 DFQATT, CDR2 SNEGSKA (reference sequence). Trimming took 5 bases from V and 1 from J, leaving 15 bases between them. The chain's CDR3 is CSARGIPLSYEQYF. CDR3 coding DNA: TGCAGTGCTCGGGGGATTCCGTTATCCTACGAGCAGTACTTC.

The table lists this clonotype with many counts. The chain carries TRBV20-1 and TRBJ1-3, with unresolved D. Looked up from germline, CDR1 is DFQATT and CDR2 is SNEGSKA (reference sequence). This CDR3 is 12 amino acids long. Trimming left V 3 bases short and J 0 bases short, with 3 bases between. CDR3 nucleotides: TGCAGTGCTAGCCTCTCTGGAAACACCATATATTTT. It codes for CSASLSGNTIYF.

The chain links TRBV6-4 to TRBJ2-2; a weak D match, TRBD1 (5 bases). Germline CDR1 is MRHNA and CDR2 is SNTAGT. This CDR3 is 14 amino acids long. Trimming removed 0 bases from V and 7 bases from J, with 9 bases in between. The CDR3 bases are TGTGCCAGCAGTGACTCGTCAGGGTTCGGGGAGCTGTTTTTT. It translates to CASSDSSGFGELFF.

This clonotype was picked up many times. The rearrangement links TRBV5-5 to TRBJ1-6; D remains ambiguous. This CDR3 has 13 residues. CDR1 and CDR2 from the germline V gene are SGHKS and YYEKEE (reference sequence). V lost 0 bases and J lost 9, with 7 bases in between. CDR3 residues: CASSLGNRSPLHF. CDR3 nucleotide sequence: TGTGCCAGCAGCTTGGGTAACCGTTCACCCCTCCACTTT.

This clonotype has ten or more counts. The CDR3 DNA reads TGCGCCAGCAGATCGGACAGGGAACAGCAGTACTTC. Amino acid sequence: CASRSDREQQYF. The J gene is TRBJ2-7, the V gene TRBV5-1, with TRBD1 matching 8 bases. There are 12 residues in the CDR3. J gave up 8 bases and V 5 bases, and 6 bases lay outside the gene matches. Germline V lookup: CDR1 SGHRS, CDR2 YFSETQ. Together with reference TRBV5-1 and TRBJ2-7, the CDR3 gives the full variable domain: KAGVTQTPRYLIKTRGQQVTLSCSPISGHRSVSWYQQTPGQGLQFLFEYFSETQRNKGNFPGRFSGRQFSNSRSEMNVSTLELGDSALYLCASRSDREQQYFGPGTRLTVT.

This clonotype was counted between two and nine times. This sequence may be a read error, since a much larger clone differs from it by one base. V gene TRBV9 combines with J gene TRBJ2-2; D gene uncertain. Germline V gives CDR1 SGDLS, CDR2 YYNGEE. V was shortened by 8 bases and J by 1 base, with 9 bases between the two germline ends. CDR3 length: 13 residues. The CDR3 DNA sequence: TGTGCCAGTCGCGGCATGAACACCGGGGAGCTGTTTTTT. This translates into CASRGMNTGELFF.

Many counts were recorded for this clonotype. This chain uses TRBV4-1 with TRBJ1-2, with 9 bases matching TRBD1. Germline CDR1 MGHRA, CDR2 YSYEKL. Losses at the gene ends were 0 bases for V and 5 bases for J; bases not matched to a gene: 7. CDR3 length equals 16 residues. CDR3 DNA sequence: TGCGCCAGCAGCCAAGAATCGACAGGGGGAGTTTATGGCTACACCTTC. Protein: CASSQESTGGVYGYTF.

This clonotype came up many times. The chain employs TRBV3-1 and TRBJ2-7, with TRBD1 identical over 9 bases. V shed 8 bases, J shed 3 bases, and the junction held 11 bases outside the gene matches. The CDR3 contains 15 residues. CDR1 and CDR2 from the germline V gene are LGHDT and YNNKEL (reference sequence). The chain's CDR3 is CASELSGTGSYEQYF. CDR3 nucleotides: TGTGCCAGCGAACTCTCCGGGACAGGGAGCTACGAGCAGTACTTC.

This clonotype was seen at least ten times. V is TRBV5-1 and J is TRBJ2-7; unclear D gene. Looked up from germline, CDR1 is SGHRS and CDR2 is YFSETQ. This CDR3 region has 21 residues. The V and J ends lost 1 base and 3 bases respectively, with 32 bases between them. The CDR3 region is CASSLHFGQVFTPDLFYEQYF. The CDR3 DNA reads as TGCGCCAGCAGCTTGCACTTTGGGCAGGTTTTCACTCCCGATCTTTTCTACGAGCAGTACTTC.

This clonotype was recorded many times. The chain is built from TRBV5-6 and TRBJ1-4; a weak D match, TRBD1 (5 bases). Between the trimmed V and J ends, which lost 0 bases and 8 bases, there was a span of 8 bases. CDR1 and CDR2 from the germline V gene are SGHDT and YYEEEE. The CDR3 is made up of 13 amino acids. CDR3 nucleotides: TGTGCCAGCAGCTTGGTGCGGGACGAAAAACTGTTTTTT. Protein sequence: CASSLVRDEKLFF.

This clonotype was detected many times. The V call is TRBV24-1, the J call TRBJ1-1; no clear D gene. The germline CDR1 and CDR2 sequences are KGHDR and SFDVKD. Trimming cost V 3 bases and J 10 bases, with 8 bases left between them. The CDR3 totals 11 residues. The DNA of the CDR3 is TGTGCCACCAGTGATAGTGTTCGAGCTTTCTTT. Translation gives CATSDSVRAFF.

The table lists this clonotype with a few counts. This clone may be a read error of a much larger clone one base away. The CDR3 end shows no conserved phenylalanine or tryptophan, and so a read error is likely. The chain recombines TRBV29-1 with TRBJ1-2; D is uncertain. Trimming took 3 bases from V and 5 from J, leaving 7 bases between them. The CDR3 has 11 amino acids. CDR1 is SQVTM, CDR2 ANQGSEA, per germline. CDR3 nucleotides: TGCAGCGTTGAGGTGGGATATGGCTACACCATC. Its translation is CSVEVGYGYTI.

The V gene is TRBV7-2, the J gene TRBJ2-1; D assignment may be TRBD1 or TRBD2 (7 bases each). Trimming stripped 0 bases from V and 8 bases from J, with 17 bases between. The CDR3 extends over 16 amino acids. Germline assignment: CDR1 SGHTA and CDR2 FQGNSA. CDR3 nucleotides: TGTGCCAGCAGCTTAGCCGGCAGGGGGAGGGACCATGAGCAGTTCTTC. Amino acids: CASSLAGRGRDHEQFF.

This clonotype was picked up many times. The V gene is TRBV6-5, the J gene TRBJ2-2, with TRBD2 as a possible D gene (5 bases). Germline V gives CDR1 MNHEY, CDR2 SVGAGI. Trimming took off 6 bases at V and 6 bases at J, with 11 bases between the two ends. This CDR3 spans 13 amino acids. The DNA of the CDR3 is TGTGCCAGCAGCCCGGGGATACCCGGGGAGCTGTTTTTT. It encodes CASSPGIPGELFF.

The table lists this clonotype with many counts. The CDR3 DNA is TGTGCCAGCAGTTTAGCGCCCGGGGCTGGTCGCTACACCTTC. Encoded protein: CASSLAPGAGRYTF. V gene TRBV12-3 or TRBV12-4 combines with J gene TRBJ1-2, with TRBD1 as a possible D gene (5 bases). V shed 0 bases and J shed 9 bases, with 14 bases lying between them. This CDR3 is built from 14 residues.

This clonotype occurred once. The CDR3 carries no conserved terminal phenylalanine or tryptophan, so it likely arises from a read error. The chain recombines TRBV12-3 or TRBV12-4 with TRBJ2-3; D remains ambiguous. V lost 3 bases and J lost 5, with 9 bases in between. This CDR3 is built from 13 residues. DNA of the CDR3: TGTGCCAGCAGTTTGTGGGTGAGAGATACGCAGTATAAT. Translation: CASSLWVRDTQYN.

This clonotype has a count of ten or more. The J gene is TRBJ2-5, the V gene TRBV11-1; D not certain. In germline, CDR1 is SGHAT, CDR2 FQDESV (reference sequence). CDR3 length equals 14 residues. The ends were cut back, 2 bases at V and 0 bases at J, with 7 bases in the middle. DNA for the CDR3: TGTGCCAGCAGCTTATTGACGTACCAAGAGACCCAGTACTTC. As protein: CASSLLTYQETQYF.

This clonotype was found a few times. The rearrangement joins TRBV10-3 to TRBJ1-5, with D hard to call. Germline lookup yields CDR1 ENHRY and CDR2 SYGVKD. The CDR3 has 12 residues. Trimming removed 10 bases at V and 0 bases at J, with 7 bases between. This CDR3 is CATGVSNQPQHF. Here the CDR3 DNA reads TGTGCCACGGGAGTTAGCAATCAGCCCCAGCATTTT.

This clonotype was counted many times. V and J are TRBV6-5 and TRBJ2-2; no clear D. CDR1 is MNHEY, CDR2 SVGAGI, per germline. V was pared by 6 bases and J by 7 bases, with 12 bases between. The length of the CDR3 is 13 residues. This CDR3 reads CASSLVTRGELFF. The CDR3 DNA reads as TGTGCCAGCAGCCTCGTGACCCGCGGGGAGCTGTTTTTT.

This clonotype has a count of ten or more. The CDR3 protein is CASSNNHYGYTF. CDR3 nucleotides: TGTGCCAGCAGCAATAACCACTATGGCTACACCTTC. The chain joins TRBV7-2 to TRBJ1-2; D gene unclear. V was trimmed by 5 bases and J by 3 bases, leaving 7 bases between them. Germline CDR1 reads SGHTA; CDR2 reads FQGNSA. This CDR3 contains 12 residues.

This clonotype has at least ten counts. The chain carries TRBV10-3 and TRBJ1-1; 10 bases fit TRBD1. Trimming cost V 11 bases and J 6 bases; bases outside gene matches: 15. Germline V lookup: CDR1 ENHRY, CDR2 SYGVKD. The CDR3 totals 15 residues. In nucleotides, the CDR3 is TGTGCCGTCGCGGGGGACAGGGGAAGGGGATCTGAAGCTTTCTTT. It encodes CAVAGDRGRGSEAFF.

There are many counts of this clonotype. The chain recombines TRBV6-5 with TRBJ2-5; D is uncertain. V was shortened by 3 bases and J by 5 bases, with 16 bases between the two germline ends. The CDR3 sequence is 15 residues long. In germline, CDR1 is MNHEY, CDR2 SVGAGI. CDR3 DNA: TGTGCCAGCAGTTATTCGCCTACCAGTTGGGAGACCCAGTACTTC. The encoded protein is CASSYSPTSWETQYF.

This clonotype was picked up a small number of times. A much larger clone lies one base from this, so it may be a read error. The V gene is TRBV10-3, the J gene TRBJ2-7; no reliable D call. This CDR3 contains 11 residues. Germline loops: CDR1 ENHRY, CDR2 SYGVKD. The V end lost 4 bases, the J end lost 6 bases, and 7 bases lay between the germline ends. The CDR3 DNA sequence: TGTGCCATCAGTGGTAACGTCGAGCAGTACTTC. Amino acid sequence: CAISGNVEQYF.

In this sample, this clonotype turned up many times. The chain joins TRBV7-2 to TRBJ2-5, with unresolved D. The CDR3 loop spans 11 amino acids. Germline V CDR1 and CDR2: SGHTA, FQGNSA. Between the trimmed V and J ends, which lost 5 bases and 5 bases, there was a span of 6 bases. In DNA form, the CDR3 reads TGTGCCAGCAGCCCACGGGAGACCCAGTACTTC. It is translated as CASSPRETQYF.